This T cell receptor beta chain was sequenced during a study of T cell changes during pregnancy in multiple sclerosis. CDR3 size: 20 residues. Germline V gene data show CDR1 as MNHEY and CDR2 as SMNVEV (reference sequence). The ends lost 7 bases at V and 0 bases at J; junction bases unmatched: 21. Generated by immunoSEQ multiplex PCR, the TCRdb table keeps only in-frame clones and is missing some. The sample yields about 75,000 clones, 94% seen once. The TCR was taken from a female donor with multiple sclerosis, enrolled in a pregnancy study. The chain has TRBV27 and TRBJ2-3, with 8 positions matching TRBD2. The sequencing used CD4+ T cells from peripheral blood mononuclear cells, collected after pregnancy. CDR3 nucleotides: TGTGCCAGCAACGAGCGGGAGAGGCATAAGCCAATAAACAGCACAGATACGCAGTATTTT. Its translation is CASNERERHKPINSTDTQYF.